This T cell receptor beta chain was sequenced for a study of read filtering for tumor transcriptome and immune sequencing. Study details: By R-ISS, stages I, II and III held 8, 16 and 7 patients.

This clonotype was detected many times. From roughly 400 ng of RNA, a library with molecular barcoded alpha/delta and beta/gamma adaptors was made. TCRdb re-derived calls from the reads in MiXCR, one entry per CDR3 protein. The repertoire consists of tens of thousands of distinct CDR3 sequences, with roughly 13% occurring once and the leading ten covering about two fifths. CDR1 SQVTM and CDR2 ANQGSEA come from the germline V gene. Trimming took off 4 bases at V and 9 bases at J, with 10 bases between the two ends. The CDR3 runs to 11 residues. The TCR comes from a donor over 35 with multiple myeloma. Input material: a population of CD138-negative cells sorted from bone marrow. The chain carries TRBV29-1 and TRBJ1-5; no firm D call. The DNA for the CDR3 is TGCAGCGTTGGGCAGAGGTGGCCCCAGCATTTT. Residues: CSVGQRWPQHF.